The sequence of this T cell receptor beta chain was determined in a study of T cell changes during pregnancy in multiple sclerosis. Profiled with immunoSEQ multiplex PCR; TCRdb holds only in-frame clones, not every one. This table holds 30,000 to 45,000 clones, 85% to 95% found once. The source material was CD4+ T cells from peripheral blood mononuclear cells, sampled after pregnancy. The TCR originated in a female donor in good health, enrolled as a control in a pregnancy study.

The CDR3 region is CASSPSGVGYTF. The CDR3 coding sequence is TGTGCCAGTAGTCCATCGGGGGTTGGCTACACCTTC. The V and J genes are TRBV19 and TRBJ1-2; possible D gene TRBD1, 5 bases. The CDR3 extends over 12 amino acids. Germline V lookup: CDR1 LNHDA, CDR2 SQIVND (reference sequence). The V end was cut by 5 bases, the J end by 7 bases, with 11 bases between.